The 5 T cell receptor beta chains given below trace back to one sample, sequenced in a study of breast tumors, draining lymph nodes, adjacent tissues (dated by TCRdb to between 2015 and 2016). Libraries were constructed by multiplex PCR. Instrument on record: Illumina HiSeq 2000. TCRdb cleaned the public reads at Q25 with fastp, built clones with MiXCR and kept in-frame beta chains. Rows are combined by CDR3 protein, so each entry shows the most common genes and DNA. The sample includes about 15,000 distinct CDR3 sequences, with 52% observed a single time. The ten largest clones take up roughly 17% of the sample. Sequenced: tumor-adjacent breast tissue. These receptor sequences come from a female donor with breast cancer. Some clones in this sample may be carry-over from other donors' samples.

This clonotype ranks as medium-sized. In DNA form, the CDR3 reads TGCAGTGCTAGCGGACAGGACCCTAATCAGCCCCAGCATTTT. This encodes CSASGQDPNQPQHF. V usage is TRBV20-1 and J usage is TRBJ1-5; TRBD1 matches at 7 bases. V was clipped by 3 bases and J by 4 bases; unmatched bases: 6. The CDR3 runs to 14 residues. Per germline, CDR1 DFQATT and CDR2 SNEGSKA (reference sequence).

This clonotype occurred a few times. The rearrangement joins TRBV12-3 or TRBV12-4 to TRBJ1-2; no reliable D call. The CDR3 has 13 amino acids. Trimming cost V 1 base and J 8 bases, with 11 bases left between them. The CDR3 here is CASSLGQSGGYTF. The CDR3 bases are TGTGCCAGCAGTTTAGGGCAGTCCGGAGGCTACACCTTC.

This clonotype was seen at least ten times. The genes are TRBV4-3 and TRBJ1-5; a possible D gene is TRBD1 (5 bases). Germline V gives CDR1 LGHNA, CDR2 YSLEER. This CDR3 is 16 amino acids long. The V end lost 1 base, the J end lost 5 bases, and 15 bases lay between the germline ends. The CDR3 spells CASSQVAGRRDQPQHF. As DNA, the CDR3 is TGCGCCAGCAGCCAAGTCGCGGGACGGAGGGATCAGCCCCAGCATTTT.

Concerning this clonotype itself: At one end the junction does not follow the germline gene, possibly because of a read error. The chain has TRBV7-7 and TRBJ2-1, with 9 bases matching TRBD2. Germline V gene sequence: CDR1 SSHAT, CDR2 FNYEAQ (reference sequence). The CDR3 spans 15 residues. Written as DNA, the CDR3 is TGTGCCAGCAGCTCGGTAGCGGGAGCAATTAATGAGCAGCTCTTC. This sequence encodes CASSSVAGAINEQLF.

This clonotype showed up just a few times. The V call is TRBV5-7, the J call TRBJ2-1; TRBD1 is a possible D gene (7 bases). Being an ORF, TRBV5-7 has a function that is uncertain. The CDR3 extends over 13 amino acids. V was trimmed by 0 bases and J by 9 bases, leaving 10 bases between them. The CDR3 sequence: CASSLVQGGEQFF. The CDR3 region has the DNA TGTGCCAGCAGCTTGGTGCAGGGGGGTGAGCAGTTCTTC.